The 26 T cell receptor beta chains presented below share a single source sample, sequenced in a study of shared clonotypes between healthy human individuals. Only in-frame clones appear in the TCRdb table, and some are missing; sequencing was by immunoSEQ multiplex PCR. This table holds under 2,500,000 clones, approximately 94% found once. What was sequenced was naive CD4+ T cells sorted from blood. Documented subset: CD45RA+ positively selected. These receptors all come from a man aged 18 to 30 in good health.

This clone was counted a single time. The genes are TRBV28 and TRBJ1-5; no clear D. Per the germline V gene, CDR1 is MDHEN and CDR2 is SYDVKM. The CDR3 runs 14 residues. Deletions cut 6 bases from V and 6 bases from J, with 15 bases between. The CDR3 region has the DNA TGTGCCAGCAGCCGCGGGGAGGGTTTTCAGCCCCAGCATTTT. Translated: CASSRGEGFQPQHF.

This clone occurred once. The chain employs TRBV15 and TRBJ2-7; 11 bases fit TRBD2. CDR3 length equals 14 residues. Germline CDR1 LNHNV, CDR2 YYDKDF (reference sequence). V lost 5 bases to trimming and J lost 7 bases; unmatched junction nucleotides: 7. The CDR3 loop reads CATSGSGGAWEQYF. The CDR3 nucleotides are TGTGCCACCAGCGGTAGCGGGGGGGCATGGGAGCAGTACTTC.

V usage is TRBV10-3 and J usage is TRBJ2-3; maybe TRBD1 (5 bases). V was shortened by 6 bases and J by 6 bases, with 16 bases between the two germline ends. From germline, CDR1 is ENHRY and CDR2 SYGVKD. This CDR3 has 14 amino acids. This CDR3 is CAISPRQGSDTQYF. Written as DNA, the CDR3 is TGTGCCATCAGCCCCCGCCAGGGTTCGGATACGCAGTATTTT.

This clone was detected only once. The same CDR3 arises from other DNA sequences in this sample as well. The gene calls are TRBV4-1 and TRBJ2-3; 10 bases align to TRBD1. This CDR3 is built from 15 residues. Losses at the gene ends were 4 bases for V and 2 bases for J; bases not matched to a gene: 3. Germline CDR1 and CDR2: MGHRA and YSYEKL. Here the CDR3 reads CASSLGQGDTDTQYF. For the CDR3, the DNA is TGCGCCAGCAGCCTAGGACAGGGGGACACAGATACGCAGTATTTT.

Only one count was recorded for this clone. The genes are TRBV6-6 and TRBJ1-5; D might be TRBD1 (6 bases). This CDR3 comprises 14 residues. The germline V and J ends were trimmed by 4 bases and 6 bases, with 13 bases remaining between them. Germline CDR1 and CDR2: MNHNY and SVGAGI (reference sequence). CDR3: CASSSEGVFQPQHF. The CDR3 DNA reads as TGTGCCAGCAGTTCAGAGGGGGTTTTTCAGCCCCAGCATTTT.

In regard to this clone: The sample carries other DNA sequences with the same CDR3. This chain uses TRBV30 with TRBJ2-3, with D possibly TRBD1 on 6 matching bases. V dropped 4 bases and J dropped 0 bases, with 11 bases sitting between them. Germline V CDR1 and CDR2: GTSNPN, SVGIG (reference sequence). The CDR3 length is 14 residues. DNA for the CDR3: TGTGCCTGGACTTCAGGGGTTAGCACAGATACGCAGTATTTT. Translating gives CAWTSGVSTDTQYF. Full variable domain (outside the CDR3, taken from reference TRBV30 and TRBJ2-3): SQTIHQWPATLVQPVGSPLSLECTVEGTSNPNLYWYRQAAGRGLQLLFYSVGIGQISSEVPQNLSASRPQDRQFILSSKKLLLSDSGFYLCAWTSGVSTDTQYFGPGTRLTVL.

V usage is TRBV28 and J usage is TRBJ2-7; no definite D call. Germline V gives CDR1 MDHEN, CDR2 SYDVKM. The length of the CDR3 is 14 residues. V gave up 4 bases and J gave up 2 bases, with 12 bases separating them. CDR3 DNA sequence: TGTGCCAGCAGTTCCCGTAGGGTTCCCTACGAGCAGTACTTC. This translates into CASSSRRVPYEQYF.

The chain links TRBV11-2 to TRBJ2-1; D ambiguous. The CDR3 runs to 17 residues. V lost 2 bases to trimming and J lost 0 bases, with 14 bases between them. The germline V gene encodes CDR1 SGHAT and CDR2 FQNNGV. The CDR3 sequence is CASSLYGFPFSYNEQFF. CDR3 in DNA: TGTGCCAGCAGCTTATACGGGTTCCCTTTCTCCTACAATGAGCAGTTCTTC.

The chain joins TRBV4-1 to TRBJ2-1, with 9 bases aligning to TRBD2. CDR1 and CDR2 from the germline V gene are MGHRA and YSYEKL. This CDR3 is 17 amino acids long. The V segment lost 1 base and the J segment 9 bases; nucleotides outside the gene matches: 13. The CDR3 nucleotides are TGCGCCAGCAGCCAAGCCGCTACAGCGGGGGGATTCTCTGAGCAGTTCTTC. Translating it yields CASSQAATAGGFSEQFF.

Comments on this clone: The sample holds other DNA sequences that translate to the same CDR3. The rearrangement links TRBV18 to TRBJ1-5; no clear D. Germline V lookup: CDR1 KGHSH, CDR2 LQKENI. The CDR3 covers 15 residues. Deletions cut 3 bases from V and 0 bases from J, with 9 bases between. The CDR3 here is CASSPEGLSNQPQHF. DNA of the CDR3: TGTGCCAGCTCACCGGAAGGACTTAGCAATCAGCCCCAGCATTTT.

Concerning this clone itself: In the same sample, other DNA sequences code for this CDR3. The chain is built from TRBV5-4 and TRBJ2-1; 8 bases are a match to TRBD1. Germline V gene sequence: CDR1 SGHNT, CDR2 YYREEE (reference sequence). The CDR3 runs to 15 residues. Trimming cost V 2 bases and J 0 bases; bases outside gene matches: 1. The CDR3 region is CASSFDRGSYNEQFF. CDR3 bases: TGTGCCAGCAGCTTTGACAGGGGCTCCTACAATGAGCAGTTCTTC. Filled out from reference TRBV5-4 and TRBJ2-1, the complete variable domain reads ETGVTQSPTHLIKTRGQQVTLRCSSQSGHNTVSWYQQALGQGPQFIFQYYREEENGRGNFPPRFSGLQFPNYSSELNVNALELDDSALYLCASSFDRGSYNEQFFGPGTRLTVL.

The CDR3 nucleotides read TGTGCCAGCAGCTTCTTGGGGGAAACGCAGTATTTT. It yields the protein CASSFLGETQYF. The V call is TRBV5-6, the J call TRBJ2-3; possibly TRBD1 or TRBD2 for D (5 bases each). With 2 bases removed from V and 9 bases from J, the gap between germline ends came to 10 bases. Germline CDR1 SGHDT, CDR2 YYEEEE. There are 12 residues in the CDR3.

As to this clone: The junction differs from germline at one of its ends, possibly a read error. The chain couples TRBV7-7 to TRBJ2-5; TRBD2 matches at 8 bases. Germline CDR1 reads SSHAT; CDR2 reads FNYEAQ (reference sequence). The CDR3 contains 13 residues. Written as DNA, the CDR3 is TGTGCTAGCAGCTCCGGGGGGGGAGAGACCCAGTACTTC. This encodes CASSSGGGETQYF.

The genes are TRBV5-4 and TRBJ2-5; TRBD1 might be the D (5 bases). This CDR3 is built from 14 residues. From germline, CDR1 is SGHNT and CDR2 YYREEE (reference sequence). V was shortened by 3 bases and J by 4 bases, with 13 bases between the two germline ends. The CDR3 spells CASSSLVGPETQYF. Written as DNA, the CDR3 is TGTGCCAGCAGCTCCCTAGTGGGGCCAGAGACCCAGTACTTC.

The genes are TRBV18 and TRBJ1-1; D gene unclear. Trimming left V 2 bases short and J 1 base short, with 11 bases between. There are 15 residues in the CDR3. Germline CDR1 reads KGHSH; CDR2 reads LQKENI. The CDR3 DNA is TGTGCCAGCTCACCAAATCCAGGACCGAACACTGAAGCTTTCTTT. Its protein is CASSPNPGPNTEAFF.

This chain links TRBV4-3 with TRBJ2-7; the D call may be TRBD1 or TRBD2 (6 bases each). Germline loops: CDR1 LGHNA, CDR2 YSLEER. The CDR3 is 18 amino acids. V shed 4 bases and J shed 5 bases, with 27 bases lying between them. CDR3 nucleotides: TGCGCCAGCAGCCGCGCGGCGGCCTACACTGGGGGCGGGGACGAGCAGTACTTC. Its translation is CASSRAAAYTGGGDEQYF.

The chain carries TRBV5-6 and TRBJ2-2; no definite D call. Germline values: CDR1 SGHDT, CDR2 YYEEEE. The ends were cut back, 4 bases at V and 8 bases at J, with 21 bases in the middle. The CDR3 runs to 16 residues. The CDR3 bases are TGTGCCAGCAGCAATTATCGGCCTACCGGAGTAGGGGAGCTGTTTTTT. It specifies CASSNYRPTGVGELFF.

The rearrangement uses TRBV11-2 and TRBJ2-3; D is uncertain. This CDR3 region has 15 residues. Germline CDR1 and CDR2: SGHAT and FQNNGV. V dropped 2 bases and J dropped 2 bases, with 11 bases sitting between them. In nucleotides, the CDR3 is TGTGCCAGCAGCTTAATTGGCAGTTTCACAGATACGCAGTATTTT. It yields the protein CASSLIGSFTDTQYF.

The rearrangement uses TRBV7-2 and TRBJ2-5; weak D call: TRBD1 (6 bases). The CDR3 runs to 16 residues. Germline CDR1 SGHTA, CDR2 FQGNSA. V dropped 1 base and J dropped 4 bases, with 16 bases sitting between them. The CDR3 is CASSLGGQGGTETQYF. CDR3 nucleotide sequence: TGTGCCAGCAGCTTAGGAGGACAAGGGGGAACAGAGACCCAGTACTTC. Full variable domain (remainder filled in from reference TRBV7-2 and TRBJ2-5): GAGVSQSPSNKVTEKGKDVELRCDPISGHTALYWYRQSLGQGLEFLIYFQGNSAPDKSGLPSDRFSAERTGGSVSTLTIQRTQQEDSAVYLCASSLGGQGGTETQYFGPGTRLLVL.

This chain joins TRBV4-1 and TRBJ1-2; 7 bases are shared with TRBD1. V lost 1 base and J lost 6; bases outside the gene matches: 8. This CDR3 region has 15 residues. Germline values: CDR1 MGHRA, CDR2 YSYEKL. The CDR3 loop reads CASSQGRGRGDGYTF. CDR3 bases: TGCGCCAGCAGCCAAGGAAGGGGGCGCGGTGATGGCTACACCTTC.

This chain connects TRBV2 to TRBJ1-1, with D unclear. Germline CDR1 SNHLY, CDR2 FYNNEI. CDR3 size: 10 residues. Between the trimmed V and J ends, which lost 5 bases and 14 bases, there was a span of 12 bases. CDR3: CASSLTVLFF. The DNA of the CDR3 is TGTGCCAGCAGTCTCACCGTGCTCTTCTTT.

The CDR3 DNA sequence: TGTGCCAGCTCACCACCGAACAGGGCAAACACCGGGGAGCTGTTTTTT. Its protein is CASSPPNRANTGELFF. V is TRBV18 and J is TRBJ2-2; maybe TRBD1 (6 bases). The ends were cut back, 0 bases at V and 2 bases at J, with 10 bases in the middle. Germline values: CDR1 KGHSH, CDR2 LQKENI. The CDR3 sequence is 16 residues long.

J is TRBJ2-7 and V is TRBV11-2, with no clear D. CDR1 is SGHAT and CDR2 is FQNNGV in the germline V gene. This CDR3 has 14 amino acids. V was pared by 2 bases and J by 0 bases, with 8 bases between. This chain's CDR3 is CASSLMLSSYEQYF. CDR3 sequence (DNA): TGTGCCAGCAGCTTAATGCTAAGCTCCTACGAGCAGTACTTC.

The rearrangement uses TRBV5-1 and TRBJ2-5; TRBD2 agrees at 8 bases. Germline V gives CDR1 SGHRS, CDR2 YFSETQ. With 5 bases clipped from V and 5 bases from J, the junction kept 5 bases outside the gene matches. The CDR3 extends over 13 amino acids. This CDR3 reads CASRRTSSETQYF. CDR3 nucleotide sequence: TGCGCCAGCAGAAGGACTAGCTCGGAGACCCAGTACTTC.

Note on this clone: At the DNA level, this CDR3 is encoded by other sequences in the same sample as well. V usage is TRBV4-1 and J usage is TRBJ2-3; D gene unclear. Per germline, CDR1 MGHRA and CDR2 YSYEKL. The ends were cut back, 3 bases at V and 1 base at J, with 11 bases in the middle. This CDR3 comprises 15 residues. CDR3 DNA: TGCGCCAGCAGCCAGGATCGCGGCGGCACAGATACGCAGTATTTT. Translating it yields CASSQDRGGTDTQYF.

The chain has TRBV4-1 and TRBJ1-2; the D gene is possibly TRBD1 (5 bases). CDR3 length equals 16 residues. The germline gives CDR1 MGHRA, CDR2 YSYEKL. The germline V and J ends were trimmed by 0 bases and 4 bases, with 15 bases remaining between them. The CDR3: CASSQDLTQGRYGYTF. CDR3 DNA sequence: TGCGCCAGCAGCCAAGATTTGACTCAGGGCCGCTATGGCTACACCTTC.